These 20 T cell receptor beta chains were all obtained from the same sample, sequenced in a study of shared clonotypes between healthy human individuals. Profiled with immunoSEQ multiplex PCR; TCRdb holds only in-frame clones, not every one. The repertoire includes some 2,400,000 clones, approximately 94% of them detected once, and approximately 0.13% sits in the top ten. Material for sequencing was naive CD4+ T cells sorted from blood. The sample's subset: CD45RA+ positively selected. The receptors derive from a man aged 18 to 29 in good health.

CDR3 in amino acids: CASHREQEQYF. As DNA, the CDR3 is TGTGCCTCACACAGGGAGCAAGAGCAGTACTTC. V and J are TRBV2 and TRBJ2-7, with D tentatively TRBD1 (6 bases). The V and J ends lost 11 bases and 7 bases respectively, with 15 bases between them. The CDR3 consists of 11 residues. The germline CDR1 and CDR2 sequences are SNHLY and FYNNEI.

The chain is built from TRBV5-4 and TRBJ1-6; D gene unclear. V dropped 4 bases and J dropped 0 bases, with 14 bases sitting between them. Looked up from germline, CDR1 is SGHNT and CDR2 is YYREEE (reference sequence). CDR3 length: 17 residues. The CDR3 DNA follows: TGTGCCAGCAGCCCCGATTCACAGCGCTCCTATAATTCACCCCTCCACTTT. Translated, it gives CASSPDSQRSYNSPLHF.

V usage is TRBV7-9 and J usage is TRBJ1-1; TRBD1 is a possible D gene (5 bases). Looked up from germline, CDR1 is SEHNR and CDR2 is FQNEAQ (reference sequence). Trimming took 2 bases from V and 10 from J, leaving 11 bases between them. The CDR3 runs 12 residues. CDR3 DNA sequence: TGTGCCAGCAGCTTATTGGGGCAAGGAGCTTTCTTT. Protein sequence: CASSLLGQGAFF. The full variable domain, rest sourced from reference TRBV7-9 and TRBJ1-1, is DTGVSQNPRHKITKRGQNVTFRCDPISEHNRLYWYRQTLGQGPEFLTYFQNEAQLEKSRLLSDRFSAERPKGSFSTLEIQRTEQGDSAMYLCASSLLGQGAFFGQGTRLTVV.

The V gene is TRBV7-9, the J gene TRBJ2-3; no firm D call. The CDR3 has 16 amino acids. CDR1 and CDR2 from the germline V gene are SEHNR and FQNEAQ (reference sequence). Trimming pared 1 base from V and 2 bases from J, leaving 13 bases between. The CDR3 reads CASSLVIQPPTDTQYF. As DNA, the CDR3 is TGTGCCAGCAGCTTAGTGATCCAGCCCCCCACAGATACGCAGTATTTT.

In DNA, the CDR3 is TGTGCCAGCAGCTTAGGGGAAAGAGTCGGCGAGCAGTACTTC. Its translation: CASSLGERVGEQYF. The V gene is TRBV13, the J gene TRBJ2-7; the D is unclear. The length of the CDR3 is 14 residues. Germline V gene lookup returns CDR1 PRHDT and CDR2 FYEKMQ (reference sequence). Trimming left V 0 bases short and J 6 bases short, with 12 bases between.

The CDR3 region has the DNA TGTGCCAGCAGCCACCGACAGGACTTCTATGGCTACACCTTC. Protein product: CASSHRQDFYGYTF. This chain uses TRBV7-9 with TRBJ1-2, with a weak D call TRBD1 (6 bases). Germline CDR1 and CDR2: SEHNR and FQNEAQ (reference sequence). The ends were cut back, 5 bases at V and 4 bases at J, with 14 bases in the middle. The CDR3 covers 14 residues.

Turning to this clone: Other nucleotide sequences from this sample produce the same CDR3. This chain connects TRBV11-2 to TRBJ1-2, with D tentatively TRBD1 (6 bases). Germline CDR1 and CDR2: SGHAT and FQNNGV. CDR3 length: 17 residues. V lost 4 bases, J lost 4 bases, and 22 bases lay in between. CDR3: CASSSTGGGGLVYGYTF. In nucleotides, the CDR3 is TGTGCCAGCAGCTCGACTGGTGGAGGGGGGCTAGTCTATGGCTACACCTTC. Variable domain in full (rest from reference TRBV11-2 and TRBJ1-2): EAGVAQSPRYKIIEKRQSVAFWCNPISGHATLYWYQQILGQGPKLLIQFQNNGVVDDSQLPKDRFSAERLKGVDSTLKIQPAKLEDSAVYLCASSSTGGGGLVYGYTFGSGTRLTVV.

The genes are TRBV6-5 and TRBJ2-7; perhaps TRBD1 as D (5 bases). The CDR3 is made up of 14 amino acids. V dropped 2 bases and J dropped 3 bases, with 11 bases sitting between them. CDR1 and CDR2 from the germline V gene are MNHEY and SVGAGI. The CDR3 DNA is TGTGCCAGCAGTTACAATGCAGGGATCTACGAGCAGTACTTC. Protein: CASSYNAGIYEQYF.

The rearrangement joins TRBV6-1 to TRBJ1-6; D unresolved. The V end lost 8 bases, the J end lost 10 bases, and 12 bases lay between the germline ends. This CDR3 is built from 12 residues. Germline-derived CDR1 and CDR2 are MNHNS and SASEGT. The DNA for the CDR3 is TGTGCCAGCTGGGTAGCAGGCTCACCCCTCCACTTT. Translated, it gives CASWVAGSPLHF.

V usage is TRBV28 and J usage is TRBJ2-5; D perhaps matches TRBD1 (7 bases). The germline CDR1 and CDR2 sequences are MDHEN and SYDVKM. Deletions cut 5 bases from V and 3 bases from J, with 13 bases between. This CDR3 has 14 amino acids. CDR3 coding DNA: TGTGCCAGCAGTACGGGAGACAGGGAAGAGACCCAGTACTTC. This gives the protein CASSTGDREETQYF.

The genes are TRBV28 and TRBJ2-2; TRBD1 aligns across 8 bases. Germline V lookup: CDR1 MDHEN, CDR2 SYDVKM. Germline trimming cut 5 bases from V and 5 bases from J; bases unmatched to any gene: 7. The CDR3 loop spans 15 amino acids. The CDR3 is CASSKDRARTGELFF. DNA for the CDR3: TGTGCCAGCAGTAAGGACAGGGCTCGGACCGGGGAGCTGTTTTTT.

The count of this clone is one. This chain uses TRBV6-5 with TRBJ1-5; a weak D match, TRBD1 (5 bases). This CDR3 has 14 amino acids. Between the trimmed V and J ends, which lost 5 bases and 7 bases, there was a span of 15 bases. CDR1 and CDR2 (germline): MNHEY, SVGAGI. CDR3: CASSRGGVEQPQHF. CDR3 DNA: TGTGCCAGCAGTCGGGGGGGGGTTGAACAGCCCCAGCATTTT.

The chain uses TRBV6-5 and TRBJ2-1; 9 bases fit TRBD2. This CDR3 is built from 16 residues. V lost 2 bases and J lost 8; bases outside the gene matches: 10. Germline CDR1 is MNHEY and CDR2 is SVGAGI. The CDR3 sequence: CASSYIIAGGLHEQFF. The CDR3 DNA reads TGTGCCAGCAGTTACATAATTGCGGGAGGGCTCCATGAGCAGTTCTTC.

This rearrangement joins TRBV6-1 to TRBJ1-5; D not certain. Trimming left V 2 bases short and J 1 base short, with 12 bases between. The CDR3 length is 16 residues. The germline V gene has CDR1 MNHNS and CDR2 SASEGT. CDR3 sequence (DNA): TGTGCCAGCAGTGAACTGGGCAGGTCGAGCAATCAGCCCCAGCATTTT. Protein sequence: CASSELGRSSNQPQHF.

The chain uses TRBV13 and TRBJ2-7; 13 bases align to TRBD2. The CDR3 has 18 amino acids. The trim removed 2 bases at V and 0 bases at J, leaving 7 bases unmatched. Looked up from germline, CDR1 is PRHDT and CDR2 is FYEKMQ (reference sequence). DNA for the CDR3: TGTGCCAGCAGCTTATCCAGGACTAGCGGGGGTTACTCCTACGAGCAGTACTTC. It encodes CASSLSRTSGGYSYEQYF.

The J gene is TRBJ2-7, the V gene TRBV28; possible D gene TRBD1, 6 bases. V lost 4 bases, J lost 6 bases, and 16 bases lay in between. The CDR3 runs 14 residues. Germline V gene lookup returns CDR1 MDHEN and CDR2 SYDVKM. CDR3 sequence: CASSSTGKWGEQYF. CDR3 DNA sequence: TGTGCCAGCAGTTCAACAGGGAAATGGGGCGAGCAGTACTTC.

V gene TRBV30 combines with J gene TRBJ2-7; D is uncertain. This CDR3 region has 13 residues. Germline V lookup: CDR1 GTSNPN, CDR2 SVGIG (reference sequence). V lost 8 bases to trimming and J lost 0 bases, with 14 bases between them. CDR3 coding DNA: TGTGCCGGGCTGGGGTACAGCTCCTACGAGCAGTACTTC. Translated, it gives CAGLGYSSYEQYF.

This clone has a single count. The chain recombines TRBV18 with TRBJ2-7; 9 bases align to TRBD1. Germline CDR1 KGHSH, CDR2 LQKENI. After removal of 2 bases from V and 6 bases from J, the junction contained 8 bases not matched to a gene. This CDR3 is built from 15 residues. CDR3 in amino acids: CASSPTGTGPIEQYF. Here the CDR3 DNA reads TGTGCCAGCTCACCAACCGGGACAGGGCCCATCGAGCAGTACTTC.

This clone has more than one count but fewer than ten. The chain has TRBV14 and TRBJ2-2, with 10 nucleotides matching TRBD2. J gave up 1 base and V 7 bases, and 6 bases lay outside the gene matches. This CDR3 spans 16 amino acids. Per germline, CDR1 SGHDN and CDR2 FVKESK. CDR3 coding DNA: TGTGCCAGCACACTTACTAGCGGGGTGAACACCGGGGAGCTGTTTTTT. Protein sequence: CASTLTSGVNTGELFF.

A single count supports this clone. V usage is TRBV15 and J usage is TRBJ2-3; the D gene is possibly TRBD1 (6 bases). Trimming stripped 0 bases from V and 4 bases from J, with 26 bases between. The CDR3 loop spans 20 amino acids. Germline V gene lookup returns CDR1 LNHNV and CDR2 YYDKDF (reference sequence). The CDR3 DNA is TGTGCCACCAGCAGAGAGGTGCCTGGGTACCCAGGGGTTCGGGCAGATACGCAGTATTTT. This codes for CATSREVPGYPGVRADTQYF.